The 20 T cell receptor beta chains in this list originate from one sample, sequenced in a study of technical replicates of blood from several donors. TCRdb keeps only in-frame clones here, not all; method: immunoSEQ multiplex PCR. The sample contains roughly 62,000 clones, nearly 90% of which appear only once. Input material: PBMCs. These receptors were taken from a human donor in good health. Some clones in this sample may be carry-over from other donors' samples.

V and J are TRBV29-1 and TRBJ2-5; 8 bases map to TRBD1. This CDR3 contains 14 residues. CDR1 is SQVTM, CDR2 ANQGSEA, per germline. V dropped 1 base and J dropped 9; count of bases not matched to a gene: 10. For the CDR3, the DNA is TGCAGCGTTGAAGCGCCAGGGGGCCTTTGGGCCCAGTACTTC. Its translation is CSVEAPGGLWAQYF.

V usage is TRBV5-1 and J usage is TRBJ1-2; tentatively, D is TRBD1 (5 bases). There are 16 residues in the CDR3. The germline gives CDR1 SGHRS, CDR2 YFSETQ. Trimming shortened V by 0 bases and J by 4 bases, and 16 bases separated the two germline ends. CDR3 loop: CASSLAAYTGPYGYTF. The CDR3 DNA sequence: TGCGCCAGCAGCTTGGCTGCGTACACAGGACCCTATGGCTACACCTTC.

The CDR3 protein is CASRRGSDRYGYTF. The CDR3 nucleotides are TGTGCCAGCAGAAGGGGGTCCGACCGGTATGGCTACACCTTC. The chain joins TRBV28 to TRBJ1-2, with a weak D call TRBD1 (6 bases). V was shortened by 6 bases and J by 5 bases, with 16 bases between the two germline ends. This CDR3 is 14 amino acids long. Germline V gene sequence: CDR1 MDHEN, CDR2 SYDVKM.

The V gene is TRBV4-2, the J gene TRBJ1-6, with a tentative D call TRBD1 (5 bases). CDR3 size: 15 residues. Trimming took 7 bases from V and 7 from J, leaving 17 bases between them. Germline V gene lookup returns CDR1 LGHNA and CDR2 YNFKEQ. CDR3 amino acids: CASTSERTLNSPLHF. DNA of the CDR3: TGTGCCAGCACCTCCGAAAGGACACTGAATTCACCCCTCCACTTT.

This clone was picked up one time. The chain joins TRBV9 to TRBJ1-1; 9 positions agree with TRBD1. V shed 4 bases, J shed 1 base, and the junction held 8 bases outside the gene matches. The CDR3 contains 16 residues. Looked up from germline, CDR1 is SGDLS and CDR2 is YYNGEE. In DNA form, the CDR3 reads TGTGCCAGCAGCCCAGGGGGACAGGGAGGGAACACTGAAGCTTTCTTT. Translation gives CASSPGGQGGNTEAFF.

The gene calls are TRBV27 and TRBJ1-6; 9 nucleotides line up with TRBD1. Looked up from germline, CDR1 is MNHEY and CDR2 is SMNVEV (reference sequence). CDR3 length: 15 amino acids. The junction had 9 bases not matched to a gene; V was cut back by 5 bases and J by 10 bases. CDR3 loop: CASSVPGQGNSPLHF. In DNA, the CDR3 is TGTGCCAGCAGTGTCCCGGGACAGGGCAACTCACCCCTCCACTTT.

The rearrangement joins TRBV5-6 to TRBJ1-1, with a possible D match to TRBD1 (6 bases). From germline, CDR1 is SGHDT and CDR2 YYEEEE. With 4 bases removed from V and 1 base from J, the gap between germline ends came to 14 bases. This CDR3 region has 15 residues. Here the CDR3 DNA reads TGTGCCAGCAGCACCTATGACAGGCCGAACACTGAAGCTTTCTTT. It specifies CASSTYDRPNTEAFF. Based on the CDR3 plus reference TRBV5-6 and TRBJ1-1, the full variable domain is DAGVTQSPTHLIKTRGQQVTLRCSPKSGHDTVSWYQQALGQGPQFIFQYYEEEERQRGNFPDRFSGHQFPNYSSELNVNALLLGDSALYLCASSTYDRPNTEAFFGQGTRLTVV.

The V gene is TRBV4-1, the J gene TRBJ2-7, with 9 bases fitting TRBD2. This CDR3 contains 16 residues. Germline CDR1 is MGHRA and CDR2 is YSYEKL. Trimming cost V 4 bases and J 0 bases; bases outside gene matches: 7. The CDR3 spells CASSPTPGLASYEQYF. The CDR3 DNA is TGCGCCAGCAGCCCTACCCCGGGACTAGCCTCCTACGAGCAGTACTTC.

The chain recombines TRBV30 with TRBJ2-7; D call uncertain. CDR3 length: 13 residues. The V end lost 0 bases, the J end lost 3 bases, and 9 bases lay between the germline ends. Germline V gene sequence: CDR1 GTSNPN, CDR2 SVGIG (reference sequence). CDR3 loop: CAWSVQSHYEQYF. In nucleotides, the CDR3 is TGTGCCTGGAGTGTACAGAGCCACTACGAGCAGTACTTC.

The chain recombines TRBV5-6 with TRBJ1-1; D not certain. The V gene lost 0 bases and the J gene lost 1 base, with 10 bases spanning the gap. This CDR3 region has 15 residues. Germline V lookup: CDR1 SGHDT, CDR2 YYEEEE. CDR3 DNA sequence: TGTGCCAGCAGCTTGGTGGGCAGCGGGAACACTGAAGCTTTCTTT. Its protein is CASSLVGSGNTEAFF.

The chain recombines TRBV29-1 with TRBJ1-6; D gene uncertain. This CDR3 region has 13 residues. Germline V gene data show CDR1 as SQVTM and CDR2 as ANQGSEA. Trimming removed 6 bases from V and 7 bases from J, with 13 bases in between. CDR3 in amino acids: CSVAGGPNSPLHF. CDR3 coding DNA: TGCAGCGTAGCCGGAGGGCCGAATTCACCCCTCCACTTT.

The gene calls are TRBV5-6 and TRBJ1-6; D is perhaps TRBD1 (6 bases). CDR3 length equals 13 residues. Germline lookup yields CDR1 SGHDT and CDR2 YYEEEE. Trimming removed 0 bases from V and 8 bases from J, with 6 bases in between. The CDR3 reads CASSLGQDSPLHF. In DNA form, the CDR3 reads TGTGCCAGCAGCTTGGGACAGGATTCACCCCTCCACTTT. Full variable domain (rest looked up from reference TRBV5-6 and TRBJ1-6): DAGVTQSPTHLIKTRGQQVTLRCSPKSGHDTVSWYQQALGQGPQFIFQYYEEEERQRGNFPDRFSGHQFPNYSSELNVNALLLGDSALYLCASSLGQDSPLHFGNGTRLTVT.

The gene calls are TRBV18 and TRBJ1-2; weak D call: TRBD1 (5 bases). V was cut by 1 base and J by 5 bases, with 11 bases left in between. This CDR3 comprises 14 residues. The V gene's germline CDR1 is KGHSH and CDR2 LQKENI. The CDR3, as DNA: TGTGCCAGCTCACCACAACCGGGGGGGTATGGCTACACCTTC. Protein sequence: CASSPQPGGYGYTF.

This sequence joins TRBV2 and TRBJ1-2; 8 nucleotides align to TRBD1. This CDR3 is built from 12 residues. J was trimmed by 7 bases and V by 6 bases; bases with no gene match: 4. Germline values: CDR1 SNHLY, CDR2 FYNNEI. The CDR3 DNA follows: TGTGCCAGCAGAACAGGGGGAGGTGGCTACACCTTC. Translated, it gives CASRTGGGGYTF.

The rearrangement joins TRBV28 to TRBJ1-5, with 7 bases aligning to TRBD1. Trimming removed 3 bases from V and 4 bases from J; junction bases left unmatched: 3. Germline V gene sequence: CDR1 MDHEN, CDR2 SYDVKM. The CDR3 is made up of 14 amino acids. The CDR3 DNA reads as TGTGCCAGCAGTTTGGGACAGAGAAATCAGCCCCAGCATTTT. Translating it yields CASSLGQRNQPQHF.

V and J are TRBV13 and TRBJ1-2, with TRBD1 matching 8 bases. J lost 3 bases, V lost 5 bases, and 8 bases had no gene match. The CDR3 contains 15 residues. CDR1 and CDR2 from the germline V gene are PRHDT and FYEKMQ (reference sequence). The CDR3 DNA reads TGTGCCAGCAGCCCAAGGGACAGGACTTACTATGGCTACACCTTC. Translation: CASSPRDRTYYGYTF.

This sequence joins TRBV4-3 and TRBJ1-2, with 7 positions matching TRBD1. CDR1 LGHNA and CDR2 YSLEER come from the germline V gene. V was pared by 0 bases and J by 4 bases, with 8 bases of the junction left unmatched. This CDR3 spans 16 amino acids. The CDR3 reads CASSQEMYRGGYGYTF. The CDR3 DNA sequence: TGCGCCAGCAGCCAAGAGATGTACAGGGGTGGCTATGGCTACACCTTC.

The gene calls are TRBV16 and TRBJ2-7, with no clear D. Germline V gene data show CDR1 as KGHSY and CDR2 as FQNENV. The CDR3 is made up of 12 amino acids. V gave up 0 bases and J gave up 4 bases, with 4 bases separating them. In DNA, the CDR3 is TGTGCCAGCAGCCAATCCCCTTACGAGCAGTACTTC. Protein: CASSQSPYEQYF.

The gene calls are TRBV18 and TRBJ1-1, with a possible D match to TRBD1 (5 bases). The CDR3 sequence is 13 residues long. The germline V gene has CDR1 KGHSH and CDR2 LQKENI. V lost 5 bases and J lost 1, with 8 bases in between. Written as DNA, the CDR3 is TGTGCCAGCTCAACTCAGGGGAACACTGAAGCTTTCTTT. Translated, it gives CASSTQGNTEAFF.

The CDR3 protein is CASSWIGSPETQYF. The CDR3 nucleotides read TGTGCCAGCAGCTGGATCGGGTCTCCAGAGACCCAGTACTTC. This rearrangement joins TRBV11-2 to TRBJ2-5; D remains ambiguous. The CDR3 is 14 amino acids. Looked up from germline, CDR1 is SGHAT and CDR2 is FQNNGV. The germline V and J ends were trimmed by 4 bases and 4 bases, with 13 bases remaining between them.